One and the same sample provided the 3 T cell receptor beta chains below, sequenced in a study of blood T cell repertoires in COVID-19. TCRdb's copy holds only in-frame clones and misses some; the assay was immunoSEQ multiplex PCR. The sample holds roughly 150,000 clones, approximately 90% seen once. The sequenced sample was peripheral blood. These receptors were collected from a woman in her 40s with acute or convalescent COVID-19.

The chain has TRBV9 and TRBJ1-2, with TRBD1 matching over 11 bases. J was trimmed by 7 bases and V by 3 bases; bases with no gene match: 5. Per germline, CDR1 SGDLS and CDR2 YYNGEE. The CDR3 length is 14 residues. The CDR3 sequence is CASSGDRGVRGYTF. The CDR3 DNA follows: TGTGCCAGCAGCGGGGACAGGGGGGTGCGTGGCTACACCTTC.

The rearrangement joins TRBV11-1 to TRBJ1-6; D is ambiguous. Germline lookup yields CDR1 SGHAT and CDR2 FQDESV (reference sequence). V was cut by 2 bases and J by 9 bases, with 5 bases left in between. The CDR3 has 12 amino acids. CDR3 sequence reads: CASSLTGSPLHF. Here the CDR3 DNA reads TGTGCCAGCAGCTTAACCGGTTCACCCCTCCACTTT.

The chain combines TRBV19 with TRBJ2-5, with D perhaps matching TRBD1 (6 bases). Germline V lookup: CDR1 LNHDA, CDR2 SQIVND (reference sequence). The V end lost 4 bases, the J end lost 5 bases, and 20 bases lay between the germline ends. This CDR3 has 16 residues. The CDR3 bases are TGTGCCAGTAGTAAGGGAACAGGGCTTTCGTGGGAGACCCAGTACTTC. This sequence encodes CASSKGTGLSWETQYF. Variable domain in full (rest from reference TRBV19 and TRBJ2-5): DGGITQSPKYLFRKEGQNVTLSCEQNLNHDAMYWYRQDPGQGLRLIYYSQIVNDFQKGDIAEGYSVSREKKESFPLTVTSAQKNPTAFYLCASSKGTGLSWETQYFGPGTRLLVL.